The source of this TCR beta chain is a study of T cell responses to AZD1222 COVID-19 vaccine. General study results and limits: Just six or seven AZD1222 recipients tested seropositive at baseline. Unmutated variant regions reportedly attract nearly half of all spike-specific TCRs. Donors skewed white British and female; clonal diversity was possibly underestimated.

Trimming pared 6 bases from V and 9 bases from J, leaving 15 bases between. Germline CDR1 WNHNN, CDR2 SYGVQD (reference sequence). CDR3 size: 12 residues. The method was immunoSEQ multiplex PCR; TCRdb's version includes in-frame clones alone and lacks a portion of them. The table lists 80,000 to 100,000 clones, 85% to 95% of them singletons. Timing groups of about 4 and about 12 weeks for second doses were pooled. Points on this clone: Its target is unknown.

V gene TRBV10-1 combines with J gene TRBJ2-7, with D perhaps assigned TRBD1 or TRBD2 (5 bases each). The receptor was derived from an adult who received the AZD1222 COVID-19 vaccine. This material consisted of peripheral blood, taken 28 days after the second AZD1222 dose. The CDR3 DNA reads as TGCGCCAGCAGCCGGGACGGCCCCGGGCAGTACTTC. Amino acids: CASSRDGPGQYF.